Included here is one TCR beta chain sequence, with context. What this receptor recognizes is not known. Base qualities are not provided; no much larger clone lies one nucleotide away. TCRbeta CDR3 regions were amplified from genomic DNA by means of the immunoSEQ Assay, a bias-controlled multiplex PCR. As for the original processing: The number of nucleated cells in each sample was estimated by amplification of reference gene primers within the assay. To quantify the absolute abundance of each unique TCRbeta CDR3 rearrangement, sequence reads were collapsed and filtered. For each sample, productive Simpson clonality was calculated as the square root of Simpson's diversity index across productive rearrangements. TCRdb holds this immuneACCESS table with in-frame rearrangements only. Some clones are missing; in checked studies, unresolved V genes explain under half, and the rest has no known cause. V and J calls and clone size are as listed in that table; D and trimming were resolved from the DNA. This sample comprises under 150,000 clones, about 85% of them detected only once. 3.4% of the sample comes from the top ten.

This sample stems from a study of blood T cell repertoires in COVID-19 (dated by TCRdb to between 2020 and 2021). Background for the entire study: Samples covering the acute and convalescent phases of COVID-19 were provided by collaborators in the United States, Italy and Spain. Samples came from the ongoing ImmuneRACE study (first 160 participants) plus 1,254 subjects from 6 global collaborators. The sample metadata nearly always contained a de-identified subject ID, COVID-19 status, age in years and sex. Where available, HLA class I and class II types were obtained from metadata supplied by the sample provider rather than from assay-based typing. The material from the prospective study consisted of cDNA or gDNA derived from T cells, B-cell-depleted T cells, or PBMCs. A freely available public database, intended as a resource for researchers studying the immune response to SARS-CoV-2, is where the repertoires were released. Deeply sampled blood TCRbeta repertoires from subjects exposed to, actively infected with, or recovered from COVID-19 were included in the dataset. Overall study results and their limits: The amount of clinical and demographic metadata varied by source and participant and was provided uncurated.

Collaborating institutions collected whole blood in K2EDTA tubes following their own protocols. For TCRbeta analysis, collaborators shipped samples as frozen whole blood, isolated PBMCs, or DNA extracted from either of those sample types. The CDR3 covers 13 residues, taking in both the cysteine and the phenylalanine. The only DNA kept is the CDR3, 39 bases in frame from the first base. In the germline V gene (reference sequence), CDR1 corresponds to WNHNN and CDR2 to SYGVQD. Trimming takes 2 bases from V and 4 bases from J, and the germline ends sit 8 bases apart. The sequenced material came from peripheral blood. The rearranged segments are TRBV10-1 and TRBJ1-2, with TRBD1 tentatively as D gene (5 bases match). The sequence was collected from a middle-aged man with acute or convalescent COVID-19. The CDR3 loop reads CASSETGAYGYTF. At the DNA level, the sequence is TGCGCCAGCAGTGAGACAGGTGCCTATGGCTACACCTTC.